Below are 2 T cell receptor beta chains sequenced from a single sample in a study of CD8+ T cells in alopecia areata. Treatment defined: oral pan-JAK inhibitor, 5-10 mg twice daily. RNA, once extracted, was reverse transcribed into cDNA for use as the sequencing template. Sequenced by immunoSEQ multiplex PCR; TCRdb stores in-frame clones only, minus some. The repertoire includes some 180,000 clones, approximately 51% of them detected once, and 10% sits in the top ten. The source was CD8+ T cells sorted from blood, collected around week 53, from a patient treated with tofacitinib. The receptor set was obtained from a human donor with alopecia areata.

V and J are TRBV5-1 and TRBJ2-7, with 11 bases aligning to TRBD2. Germline CDR1 SGHRS, CDR2 YFSETQ. V shed 2 bases, J shed 2 bases, and the junction held 6 bases outside the gene matches. The CDR3 covers 16 residues. The CDR3 sequence: CASSFLAGGTTYEQYF. For the CDR3, the DNA is TGCGCCAGCAGCTTCCTAGCGGGGGGCACAACCTACGAGCAGTACTTC.

This clone has just a few counts. The J gene is TRBJ2-1, the V gene TRBV10-3; possibly TRBD1 or TRBD2 for D (5 bases each). V was trimmed by 3 bases and J by 6 bases, leaving 15 bases between them. The CDR3 consists of 15 residues. The germline V gene has CDR1 ENHRY and CDR2 SYGVKD. The DNA of the CDR3 is TGTGCCATCAGTGAACTTACCCGGGACGGCAATGAGCAGTTCTTC. The encoded protein is CAISELTRDGNEQFF.